A selection of T cell receptor beta chains follows, all from one sample in a study of blood T cell repertoires in COVID-19. The method was immunoSEQ multiplex PCR; TCRdb's version includes in-frame clones alone and lacks a portion of them. This sample has about 370,000 clones; 80% to 90% occur once, and the top ten carry roughly 1%. The sequencing input was PBMCs or T cells enriched from blood (not recorded which). These receptors all come from a man aged 18 to 30 who had recovered from COVID-19. The CDR3 runs from the conserved cysteine through the conserved F or W. A D gene is named only where the DNA matches it firmly. Not every row has a clone size; where given, it reads once, few, many or a size class.

J gene	V gene	D gene	clone size	CDR3 protein	CDR3 DNA
TRBJ2-1	TRBV19	-	-	CASSYSMGQSQFF	TGTGCCAGTAGTTATAGTATGGGCCAGTCACAGTTCTTC
TRBJ2-2	TRBV15	-	-	CATRQSSNTGELFF	TGTGCCACCAGACAGAGCTCGAACACCGGGGAGCTGTTTTTT
TRBJ1-1	TRBV7-2	-	-	CASSRGGLGEAFF	TGTGCCAGCAGCCGCGGGGGGTTGGGTGAAGCTTTCTTT
TRBJ2-1	TRBV2	-	-	CASPGIGVPYNEQFF	TGTGCCAGCCCTGGGATCGGGGTTCCCTACAATGAGCAGTTCTTC
TRBJ1-1	TRBV7-3	-	-	CASSLGSDEGGAFF	TGTGCCAGCAGCTTAGGATCGGATGAAGGGGGAGCTTTCTTT
TRBJ2-2	TRBV5-1	-	-	CASSSQGTGELFF	TGCGCCAGCAGCTCACAGGGTACCGGGGAGCTGTTTTTT
TRBJ2-7	TRBV28	-	-	CASSPQGRELADSYEQYF	TGTGCCAGCAGCCCACAGGGTAGGGAGCTAGCGGACTCCTACGAGCAGTACTTC
TRBJ1-5	TRBV7-9	TRBD1	-	CASSTGGDRGEPQHF	TGTGCCAGCAGCACAGGAGGGGACAGGGGGGAGCCCCAGCATTTT
TRBJ2-3	TRBV5-1	-	-	CASSLGQSTDTQYF	TGCGCCAGCAGCTTGGGACAGAGCACAGATACGCAGTATTTT
TRBJ2-7	TRBV5-4	TRBD2	-	CASSLFSGGAGEQYF	TGTGCCAGCAGCTTGTTTTCCGGGGGGGCCGGGGAGCAGTACTTC
TRBJ1-2	TRBV5-4	-	-	CASSIDRNYGYTF	TGTGCCAGCAGCATCGACAGGAACTATGGCTACACCTTC
TRBJ2-2	TRBV7-3	TRBD1	-	CASKSGTGAGELFF	TGTGCCAGCAAGTCAGGGACAGGGGCCGGGGAGCTGTTTTTT
TRBJ1-5	TRBV11-2	-	few	CASSLGGEINQPQHF	TGTGCCAGCAGCTTGGGGGGAGAAATCAATCAGCCCCAGCATTTT
TRBJ1-2	TRBV28	TRBD1	-	CASSLGQGYYGYTF	TGTGCCAGCAGTTTAGGACAGGGGTACTATGGCTACACCTTC
TRBJ2-1	TRBV3-1/TRBV3-2	TRBD2	once	CASRDGLGFNEQFF	TGTGCCAGCAGGGATGGACTAGGGTTCAATGAGCAGTTCTTC
TRBJ2-1	TRBV2	TRBD2	-	CASSDPTSEPYNEQFF	TGTGCCAGCAGTGACCCAACTAGCGAACCTTACAATGAGCAGTTCTTC
TRBJ1-5	TRBV4-1	TRBD1	-	CASSQARDRGSNQPQHF	TGCGCCAGCAGCCAGGCAAGGGACAGGGGGAGCAATCAGCCCCAGCATTTT
TRBJ2-5	TRBV5-1	TRBD2	-	CASSLVGTSGRYQETQYF	TGCGCCAGCAGCTTGGTGGGGACTAGCGGGAGGTACCAAGAGACCCAGTACTTC
TRBJ2-7	TRBV9	-	few	CASSPGGHEQYF	TGTGCCAGCAGCCCCGGCGGGCACGAGCAGTACTTC
TRBJ1-4	TRBV9	-	-	CASSVGDTIGKLFF	TGTGCCAGCAGCGTAGGGGACACGATTGGAAAACTGTTTTTT
TRBJ1-1	TRBV18	-	-	CASSPQGEGNTEAFF	TGTGCCAGCTCACCACAAGGGGAGGGGAACACTGAAGCTTTCTTT
TRBJ2-1	TRBV6-2/TRBV6-3	-	-	CASSPLRVVNEQFF	TGTGCCAGCAGCCCACTCAGGGTAGTCAATGAGCAGTTCTTC
TRBJ2-5	TRBV9	-	-	CASSPRGWFEETQYF	TGTGCCAGCAGCCCCCGAGGGTGGTTTGAAGAGACCCAGTACTTC
TRBJ2-6	TRBV6-5	-	once	CASRRVDSGANVLTF	TGTGCCAGCAGGAGGGTTGACTCTGGGGCCAACGTCCTGACTTTC
TRBJ2-7	TRBV19	-	-	CASSPDTVKTQKYF	TGTGCCAGTAGCCCTGATACAGTTAAAACCCAAAAGTACTTC
TRBJ2-7	TRBV11-2	-	-	CASSLGTSSPYEQYF	TGTGCCAGCAGCTTAGGCACAAGTAGCCCCTACGAGCAGTACTTC
TRBJ2-1	TRBV2	-	-	CASRQSSYNEQFF	TGTGCCAGTAGACAGAGCTCCTACAATGAGCAGTTCTTC
TRBJ1-4	TRBV11-2	-	-	CASSSPGGLATNEKLFF	TGTGCCAGCAGCTCGCCCGGGGGACTCGCAACTAATGAAAAACTGTTTTTT
TRBJ2-3	TRBV2	-	-	CASSEATLSGTLVDTQYF	TGTGCCAGCAGTGAAGCTACCCTTAGCGGAACACTTGTCGATACGCAGTATTTT
TRBJ2-3	TRBV11-3	-	-	CASSLRRAGSDTQYF	TGTGCCAGCAGCTTGCGGAGGGCGGGGTCGGATACGCAGTATTTT
TRBJ1-1	TRBV21-1	-	-	CASSTAKGETVNTEAFF	TGTGCCAGCAGCACCGCCAAGGGGGAGACAGTAAACACTGAAGCTTTCTTT
TRBJ1-2	TRBV4-1	-	-	CASSQAGLNYGYTF	TGCGCCAGCAGCCAAGCGGGTCTTAACTATGGCTACACCTTC
TRBJ1-5	TRBV2	TRBD1	-	CASSPGTGVLNVHF	TGTGCCAGCTCACCCGGGACAGGGGTCCTCAATGTGCATTTT
TRBJ1-3	TRBV28	-	-	CASRETGGRNTIYF	TGTGCCAGCCGCGAGACAGGCGGTAGAAACACCATATATTTT
TRBJ2-1	TRBV19	TRBD1	-	CASSGGTGGTYNEQFF	TGTGCCAGTAGTGGAGGGACAGGGGGCACTTACAATGAGCAGTTCTTC
TRBJ1-2	TRBV24-1	TRBD1	-	CATAGQNDYGYTF	TGTGCCACCGCGGGACAGAACGATTATGGCTACACCTTC
TRBJ2-3	TRBV5-1	-	-	CASSLGQGRADTQYF	TGCGCCAGCAGCTTGGGTCAGGGGAGGGCAGATACGCAGTATTTT
TRBJ1-5	TRBV7-2	-	-	CASSLELGAAGQPQHF	TGTGCCAGCAGCTTAGAGTTAGGGGCGGCAGGTCAGCCCCAGCATTTT
TRBJ2-1	TRBV6-5	TRBD1	-	CASSKPGQGIHEQFF	TGTGCCAGCAGTAAGCCGGGACAGGGTATCCATGAGCAGTTCTTC
TRBJ1-5	TRBV6-5	-	-	CASRERKSYQPQHF	TGTGCCAGCAGGGAGAGGAAGAGTTATCAGCCCCAGCATTTT
TRBJ1-4	TRBV2	-	-	CASRTTPAEKLFF	TGTGCCAGCCGGACAACCCCAGCTGAAAAACTGTTTTTT
TRBJ2-1	TRBV20-1	-	few	CSLGRNEQFF	TGCAGTCTGGGGAGGAATGAGCAGTTCTTC
TRBJ1-2	TRBV4-3	TRBD1	-	CASSQDRRDRKVNYGYTF	TGCGCCAGCAGCCAAGATAGGAGGGACAGGAAAGTTAACTATGGCTACACCTTC
TRBJ2-1	TRBV29-1	-	-	CSGESYNEQFF	TGCAGCGGGGAGAGCTACAATGAGCAGTTCTTC
TRBJ1-4	TRBV5-1	TRBD1	-	CASRSEVQGWNEKLFF	TGCGCCAGCAGATCAGAGGTACAGGGGTGGAATGAAAAACTGTTTTTT
TRBJ2-7	TRBV7-2	TRBD2	-	CASSLYLAGPRRYEQYF	TGTGCCAGCAGCTTATACCTAGCGGGGCCCCGTCGCTACGAGCAGTACTTC
TRBJ2-1	TRBV12-3/TRBV12-4	-	-	CASSLRGSQFF	TGTGCCAGCAGTTTACGAGGATCGCAGTTCTTC
TRBJ2-2	TRBV28	-	-	CASSLRGYNTGELFF	TGTGCCAGCAGTTTAAGAGGGTATAACACCGGGGAGCTGTTTTTT
TRBJ2-1	TRBV7-6	-	-	CASSLNVNEQFF	TGTGCCAGCAGTCTAAACGTAAATGAGCAGTTCTTC
TRBJ1-6	TRBV5-4	TRBD1	few	CASSLNRGTGDSPLHF	TGTGCCAGCAGCTTGAACAGGGGGACCGGCGATTCACCCCTCCACTTT
TRBJ1-4	TRBV20-1	-	-	CSASQGSGEKLFF	TGCAGTGCTAGTCAAGGGAGCGGGGAAAAACTGTTTTTT
TRBJ1-1	TRBV29-1	-	once	CSARRWSGPNTEAFF	TGCAGCGCACGGAGGTGGTCAGGACCGAACACTGAAGCTTTCTTT
TRBJ1-5	TRBV7-9	-	-	CASSLATGSNQPQHF	TGTGCCAGCAGCTTAGCGACGGGAAGCAATCAGCCCCAGCATTTT
TRBJ1-1	TRBV5-1	-	-	CASSLGPQGPGGTEAFF	TGCGCCAGCAGCTTGGGCCCTCAGGGGCCCGGGGGGACTGAAGCTTTCTTT
TRBJ1-1	TRBV25-1	-	-	CASSEAGSPIVAFF	TGTGCCAGCAGTGAAGCAGGATCCCCTATCGTGGCTTTCTTT
TRBJ2-5	TRBV7-3	-	-	CASSPRSGYQETQYF	TGTGCCAGCAGCCCCCGATCCGGGTACCAAGAGACCCAGTACTTC
TRBJ2-7	TRBV18	TRBD1	-	CASSPVGDSSYEQYF	TGTGCCAGCTCACCGGTAGGGGACAGCTCCTACGAGCAGTACTTC
TRBJ2-7	TRBV7-9	-	-	CASRSHVPEQYF	TGTGCCAGCAGATCCCATGTCCCCGAGCAGTACTTC
TRBJ1-2	TRBV7-9	-	-	CASSGSRTEDYGYTF	TGTGCCAGCAGCGGGTCACGGACAGAAGACTATGGCTACACCTTC
TRBJ1-2	TRBV27	-	-	CASSLEGGYGYTF	TGTGCCAGCAGTTTAGAGGGAGGCTATGGCTACACCTTC